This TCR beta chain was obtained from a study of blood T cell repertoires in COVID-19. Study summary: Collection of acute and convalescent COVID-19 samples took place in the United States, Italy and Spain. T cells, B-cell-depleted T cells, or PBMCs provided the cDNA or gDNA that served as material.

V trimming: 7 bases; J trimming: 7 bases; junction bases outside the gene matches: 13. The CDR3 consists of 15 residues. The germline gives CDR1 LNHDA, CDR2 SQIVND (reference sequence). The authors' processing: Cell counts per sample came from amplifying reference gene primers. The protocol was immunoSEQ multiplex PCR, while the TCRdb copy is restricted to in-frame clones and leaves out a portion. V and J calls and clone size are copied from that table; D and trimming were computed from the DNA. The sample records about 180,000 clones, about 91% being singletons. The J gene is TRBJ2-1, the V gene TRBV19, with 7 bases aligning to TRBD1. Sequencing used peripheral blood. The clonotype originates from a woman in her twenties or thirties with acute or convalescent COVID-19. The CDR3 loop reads CASTQTGVEGNEQFF. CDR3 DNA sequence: TGTGCCAGTACCCAAACAGGGGTCGAGGGAAATGAGCAGTTCTTC.